The 30 T cell receptor beta chains below all came from one sample that was sequenced in a study of OX40 agonist ivuxolimab in advanced cancers. Produced via immunoSEQ multiplex PCR; TCRdb's table is partial and in-frame only. This table holds some 60,000 clones, approximately 81% found once. The specimen comprised CD4+ or CD8+ T cells sorted from blood, sampled in a trial of the OX40 agonist ivuxolimab. The origin of the receptors is an adult with an advanced solid tumor such as melanoma, head and neck, liver or kidney cancer.

V gene TRBV29-1 combines with J gene TRBJ1-2, with a possible D match to TRBD1 (5 bases). The germline V gene has CDR1 SQVTM and CDR2 ANQGSEA. V was pared by 7 bases and J by 7 bases, with 19 bases between. The CDR3 is 13 amino acids. This chain's CDR3 is CSAGQNYGSGYTF. The CDR3 DNA reads as TGCAGCGCTGGACAAAACTATGGGTCTGGCTACACCTTC.

This sequence joins TRBV18 and TRBJ2-5; 7 bases align to TRBD1. The germline V gene encodes CDR1 KGHSH and CDR2 LQKENI. V dropped 3 bases and J dropped 4; count of bases not matched to a gene: 11. The CDR3 has 16 residues. CDR3 in DNA: TGTGCCAGCTCACCCTACTCAGGGGGTGTTGGAGAGACCCAGTACTTC. Its translation is CASSPYSGGVGETQYF. The full variable domain, rest sourced from reference TRBV18 and TRBJ2-5, is NAGVMQNPRHLVRRRGQEARLRCSPMKGHSHVYWYRQLPEEGLKFMVYLQKENIIDESGMPKERFSAEFPKEGPSILRIQQVVRGDSAAYFCASSPYSGGVGETQYFGPGTRLLVL.

This clone was detected only once. This chain links TRBV7-8 with TRBJ2-1; TRBD2 matches 12 bases. The CDR3 is made up of 15 amino acids. V lost 4 bases, J lost 3 bases, and 1 base stayed unmatched. Looked up from germline, CDR1 is SGHVS and CDR2 is FQNEAQ. CDR3 sequence: CASSWTSGIYNEQFF. In DNA, the CDR3 is TGTGCCAGCAGCTGGACTAGCGGGATCTACAATGAGCAGTTCTTC.

In DNA, the CDR3 is TGTGCCAGCAGCCCCTACCGGACAGGGCTAGGGGGAAACACCATATATTTT. Translation gives CASSPYRTGLGGNTIYF. The chain carries TRBV7-6 and TRBJ1-3; 8 nucleotides agree with TRBD1. The V gene's germline CDR1 is SGHVS and CDR2 FNYEAQ. V dropped 5 bases and J dropped 4; count of bases not matched to a gene: 13. CDR3 size: 17 residues.

The chain has TRBV5-1 and TRBJ2-7; 8 bases fit TRBD2. The CDR3 consists of 14 residues. The germline V gene encodes CDR1 SGHRS and CDR2 YFSETQ. After removal of 0 bases from V and 2 bases from J, the junction contained 1 base not matched to a gene. CDR3 nucleotide sequence: TGCGCCAGCAGCTTGGGAGCGGGAGCCTACGAGCAGTACTTC. Amino acids: CASSLGAGAYEQYF. The full variable domain, in which reference TRBV5-1 and TRBJ2-7 provide the parts outside the CDR3, is KAGVTQTPRYLIKTRGQQVTLSCSPISGHRSVSWYQQTPGQGLQFLFEYFSETQRNKGNFPGRFSGRQFSNSRSEMNVSTLELGDSALYLCASSLGAGAYEQYFGPGTRLTVT.

The chain uses TRBV11-3 and TRBJ2-5, with 8 bases aligning to TRBD1. J gave up 4 bases and V 6 bases, and 13 bases lay outside the gene matches. Germline V gives CDR1 SGHNT, CDR2 YENEEA. The CDR3 covers 16 residues. The CDR3 loop reads CASSYGQGNLGETQYF. The CDR3 coding sequence is TGTGCCAGCAGTTACGGACAGGGAAATTTGGGAGAGACCCAGTACTTC. The whole variable domain, remainder taken from reference TRBV11-3 and TRBJ2-5, is EAGVVQSPRYKIIEKKQPVAFWCNPISGHNTLYWYLQNLGQGPELLIRYENEEAVDDSQLPKDRFSAERLKGVDSTLKIQPAELGDSAVYLCASSYGQGNLGETQYFGPGTRLLVL.

This chain connects TRBV19 to TRBJ1-4, with 11 bases matching TRBD1. The CDR3 runs 15 residues. V dropped 6 bases and J dropped 6; count of bases not matched to a gene: 6. Germline V gene lookup returns CDR1 LNHDA and CDR2 SQIVND (reference sequence). The CDR3: CASRLPGQGDEKLFF. DNA of the CDR3: TGTGCCAGTAGGCTACCGGGACAGGGGGATGAAAAACTGTTTTTT. Full variable domain (rest looked up from reference TRBV19 and TRBJ1-4): DGGITQSPKYLFRKEGQNVTLSCEQNLNHDAMYWYRQDPGQGLRLIYYSQIVNDFQKGDIAEGYSVSREKKESFPLTVTSAQKNPTAFYLCASRLPGQGDEKLFFGSGTQLSVL.

The chain joins TRBV7-2 to TRBJ1-5, with D hard to call. Trimming took off 2 bases at V and 6 bases at J, with 5 bases between the two ends. The CDR3 contains 12 residues. Germline V gene lookup returns CDR1 SGHTA and CDR2 FQGNSA. This chain's CDR3 is CASSLMGQPQHF. The CDR3 DNA is TGTGCCAGCAGCTTAATGGGTCAGCCCCAGCATTTT.

The J gene is TRBJ2-3, the V gene TRBV4-1; 7 bases agree with TRBD2. Germline V gene lookup returns CDR1 MGHRA and CDR2 YSYEKL. Germline trimming cut 1 base from V and 11 bases from J; bases unmatched to any gene: 6. CDR3 size: 13 residues. CDR3 in DNA: TGCGCCAGCAGCCAAGTCACCCAGCGGGAGCAGTATTTT. It is translated as CASSQVTQREQYF.

The V call is TRBV2, the J call TRBJ1-1; TRBD1 aligns across 7 bases. The CDR3 contains 14 residues. In germline, CDR1 is SNHLY, CDR2 FYNNEI. V lost 6 bases to trimming and J lost 1 base; unmatched junction nucleotides: 5. The CDR3 nucleotides read TGTGCCAGCAGCGTACAGGGGAGGAACACTGAAGCTTTCTTT. This encodes CASSVQGRNTEAFF.

V usage is TRBV5-6 and J usage is TRBJ1-1, with TRBD1 identical over 7 bases. J was trimmed by 2 bases and V by 2 bases; bases with no gene match: 9. CDR3 length: 16 residues. CDR1 is SGHDT, CDR2 YYEEEE, per germline. The CDR3 region has the DNA TGTGCCAGCAGCTTCTGGGGACAGCTAGCAAACACTGAAGCTTTCTTT. Translating it yields CASSFWGQLANTEAFF.

The V gene is TRBV5-1, the J gene TRBJ2-1, with TRBD2 matching 10 bases. The CDR3 has 14 amino acids. Germline V gene sequence: CDR1 SGHRS, CDR2 YFSETQ. Trimming removed 5 bases from V and 7 bases from J; junction bases left unmatched: 6. CDR3 loop: CASRRLAGANEQFF. DNA of the CDR3: TGCGCCAGCAGACGTCTAGCGGGAGCAAATGAGCAGTTCTTC.

The gene calls are TRBV11-3 and TRBJ2-2; a weak D match, TRBD1 (6 bases). V shed 1 base and J shed 3 bases, with 12 bases lying between them. The CDR3 has 16 residues. The germline V gene has CDR1 SGHNT and CDR2 YENEEA. The CDR3 spells CASSLGLGGYTGELFF. For the CDR3, the DNA is TGTGCCAGCAGCTTAGGCCTAGGGGGATACACCGGGGAGCTGTTTTTT.

The count of this clone is one. The V call is TRBV6-5, the J call TRBJ2-6; TRBD2 might be the D (5 bases). Per germline, CDR1 MNHEY and CDR2 SVGAGI. CDR3 length: 15 residues. The germline V and J ends were trimmed by 5 bases and 1 base, with 9 bases remaining between them. The CDR3 nucleotides are TGTGCCAGCAGTAACACGGGGTCTGGGGCCAACGTCCTGACTTTC. Its protein is CASSNTGSGANVLTF.

V is TRBV5-1 and J is TRBJ2-7; D ambiguous. The CDR3 is 17 amino acids. From germline, CDR1 is SGHRS and CDR2 YFSETQ. V lost 1 base and J 4 bases, leaving 21 bases between the germline ends. The CDR3 coding sequence is TGCGCCAGCAGCTTGACGGCCAGTGGGCAGGCACCATACGAGCAGTACGTC. It translates to CASSLTASGQAPYEQYV.

The V call is TRBV7-3, the J call TRBJ2-7; 7 bases match TRBD1. The CDR3 has 15 amino acids. V lost 5 bases, J lost 0 bases, and 7 bases stayed unmatched. Looked up from germline, CDR1 is SGHTA and CDR2 is FQGTGA. CDR3 amino acids: CASSPTDRDSYEQYF. The DNA of the CDR3 is TGTGCCAGCAGCCCCACTGACAGGGACTCCTACGAGCAGTACTTC.

The chain links TRBV10-2 to TRBJ2-3, with D uncertain. This CDR3 spans 15 amino acids. Germline CDR1 reads WSHSY; CDR2 reads SAAADI. V lost 6 bases to trimming and J lost 0 bases, with 13 bases between them. The CDR3 loop is CASSWAVTSTDTQYF. The CDR3 nucleotides are TGCGCCAGCAGCTGGGCCGTAACTAGCACAGATACGCAGTATTTT.

The chain joins TRBV18 to TRBJ1-1; D gene uncertain. The CDR3 is 14 residues long. Germline CDR1 KGHSH, CDR2 LQKENI. V lost 3 bases and J lost 0, with 8 bases in between. CDR3 bases: TGTGCCAGCTCACCGTCGACACTGAACACTGAAGCTTTCTTT. Translation gives CASSPSTLNTEAFF.

V gene TRBV6-1 combines with J gene TRBJ1-4; 8 bases agree with TRBD1. V dropped 3 bases and J dropped 0; count of bases not matched to a gene: 6. CDR3 size: 17 residues. The germline gives CDR1 MNHNS, CDR2 SASEGT. The CDR3 spells CASSDGGTGATNEKLFF. The DNA of the CDR3 is TGTGCCAGCAGTGACGGGGGGACAGGTGCAACTAATGAAAAACTGTTTTTT.

This clone was observed a few times. V is TRBV29-1 and J is TRBJ2-1; TRBD2 matches 10 bases. In germline, CDR1 is SQVTM, CDR2 ANQGSEA. The V segment lost 4 bases and the J segment 5 bases; nucleotides outside the gene matches: 2. The CDR3 sequence is 13 residues long. This CDR3 reads CSVGSGRDNEQFF. CDR3 sequence (DNA): TGCAGCGTTGGGAGCGGGAGGGACAATGAGCAGTTCTTC.

V usage is TRBV30 and J usage is TRBJ2-3; no reliable D call. V was cut by 5 bases and J by 2 bases, with 11 bases left in between. This CDR3 contains 13 residues. CDR1 is GTSNPN and CDR2 is SVGIG in the germline V gene (reference sequence). The CDR3 loop is CAWFGPATDTQYF. As DNA, the CDR3 is TGTGCCTGGTTCGGCCCTGCCACAGATACGCAGTATTTT.

This chain links TRBV7-6 with TRBJ2-3; D unresolved. This CDR3 has 15 residues. The germline gives CDR1 SGHVS, CDR2 FNYEAQ. The germline V and J ends were trimmed by 5 bases and 0 bases, with 12 bases remaining between them. DNA of the CDR3: TGTGCCAGCAGCCCCTTGAGCTCTAGCACAGATACGCAGTATTTT. As protein: CASSPLSSSTDTQYF.

The V call is TRBV7-2, the J call TRBJ2-3; 8 bases agree with TRBD2. J was trimmed by 3 bases and V by 1 base; bases with no gene match: 6. This CDR3 comprises 16 residues. The germline V gene has CDR1 SGHTA and CDR2 FQGNSA. The CDR3 is CASSLGPASGTDTQYF. DNA for the CDR3: TGTGCCAGCAGCTTAGGCCCGGCTAGCGGGACAGATACGCAGTATTTT.

The V call is TRBV7-9, the J call TRBJ2-7; 12 nucleotides align to TRBD2. V lost 6 bases and J lost 7; bases outside the gene matches: 7. CDR1 and CDR2 from the germline V gene are SEHNR and FQNEAQ (reference sequence). The CDR3 spans 14 residues. CDR3 sequence reads: CASRTSGSVIEQYF. The CDR3 nucleotides are TGTGCCAGCAGGACTAGCGGGAGTGTAATTGAGCAGTACTTC.

The V and J genes are TRBV5-4 and TRBJ1-1, with D tentatively TRBD1 (5 bases). Trimming took off 0 bases at V and 3 bases at J, with 12 bases between the two ends. The CDR3 is 15 residues long. Germline CDR1 and CDR2: SGHNT and YYREEE (reference sequence). CDR3 loop: CASSLGGRDYTEAFF. In DNA form, the CDR3 reads TGTGCCAGCAGCTTGGGTGGCAGGGACTACACTGAAGCTTTCTTT.

The V gene is TRBV5-4, the J gene TRBJ1-2, with D hard to call. The V end lost 4 bases, the J end lost 8 bases, and 21 bases lay between the germline ends. This CDR3 is built from 15 residues. Per the germline V gene, CDR1 is SGHNT and CDR2 is YYREEE (reference sequence). The CDR3 DNA follows: TGTGCCAGCAGCCACATTCCGGAAGATCGCGAGGGCTACACCTTC. Encoded protein: CASSHIPEDREGYTF.

The chain carries TRBV11-3 and TRBJ1-1, with D tentatively TRBD1 (5 bases). Trimming shortened V by 1 base and J by 5 bases, and 11 bases separated the two germline ends. Germline CDR1 SGHNT, CDR2 YENEEA. CDR3 length: 14 residues. The CDR3 DNA reads as TGTGCCAGCAGCTTAGTGGTTGGGGCGACTGAAGCTTTCTTT. Its protein is CASSLVVGATEAFF.

This chain connects TRBV4-2 to TRBJ1-4, with 7 bases lining up with TRBD1. Germline-derived CDR1 and CDR2 are LGHNA and YNFKEQ. V was clipped by 4 bases and J by 4 bases; unmatched bases: 6. The CDR3 is 15 residues long. The CDR3 loop reads CASSPGTESNEKLFF. Here the CDR3 DNA reads TGTGCCAGCAGCCCCGGGACAGAAAGTAATGAAAAACTGTTTTTT.

The rearrangement uses TRBV7-2 and TRBJ2-3; D is perhaps TRBD1 or TRBD2 (5 bases each). This CDR3 is built from 15 residues. The V end lost 1 base, the J end lost 4 bases, and 12 bases lay between the germline ends. The germline gives CDR1 SGHTA, CDR2 FQGNSA. This CDR3 reads CASSLGDPGPDTQYF. As DNA, the CDR3 is TGTGCCAGCAGCTTAGGGGACCCAGGACCAGATACGCAGTATTTT.

The chain is built from TRBV6-5 and TRBJ2-7; D is undetermined. V was pared by 6 bases and J by 5 bases, with 14 bases between. CDR3 length equals 13 residues. Per germline, CDR1 MNHEY and CDR2 SVGAGI. CDR3 nucleotide sequence: TGTGCCAGCAGGACGCTGACACAAGACGAGCAGTACGTC. It is translated as CASRTLTQDEQYV.